This T cell receptor (beta chain) derives from a study of T cells in Graves' hyperthyroidism and ophthalmopathy. Points from the study as a whole: Most clonotypes that expanded in the thyroid above 0.001 also showed up in blood.

This clonotype was counted many times. The antigen remains unidentified. Exclusions: uncontrolled infection, other autoimmune disease, pregnancy, lactation. Fresh 10 ml peripheral blood yielded PBMCs. Amplification of TCR beta CDR3 regions used RNA as the template. The TCR CDR3 was amplified in a first-round RT-PCR using the HTBI primer set. TCRdb fed the multiplex PCR reads into MiXCR, producing one record per CDR3 protein. The table includes approximately 270,000 distinct CDR3 sequences, roughly 14% detected once. This TCR was recovered from a middle-aged woman with Graves' hyperthyroidism that later progressed to Graves' ophthalmopathy. Material: blood.

The CDR3 region is CASSADISDEQFF. CDR3 in DNA: TGTGCCAGTAGTGCCGACATTAGTGATGAGCAGTTCTTC. The V call is TRBV19, the J call TRBJ2-1; D remains unclear. Germline values: CDR1 LNHDA, CDR2 SQIVND (reference sequence). The V and J ends lost 5 bases and 8 bases respectively, with 13 bases between them. The CDR3 loop spans 13 amino acids.